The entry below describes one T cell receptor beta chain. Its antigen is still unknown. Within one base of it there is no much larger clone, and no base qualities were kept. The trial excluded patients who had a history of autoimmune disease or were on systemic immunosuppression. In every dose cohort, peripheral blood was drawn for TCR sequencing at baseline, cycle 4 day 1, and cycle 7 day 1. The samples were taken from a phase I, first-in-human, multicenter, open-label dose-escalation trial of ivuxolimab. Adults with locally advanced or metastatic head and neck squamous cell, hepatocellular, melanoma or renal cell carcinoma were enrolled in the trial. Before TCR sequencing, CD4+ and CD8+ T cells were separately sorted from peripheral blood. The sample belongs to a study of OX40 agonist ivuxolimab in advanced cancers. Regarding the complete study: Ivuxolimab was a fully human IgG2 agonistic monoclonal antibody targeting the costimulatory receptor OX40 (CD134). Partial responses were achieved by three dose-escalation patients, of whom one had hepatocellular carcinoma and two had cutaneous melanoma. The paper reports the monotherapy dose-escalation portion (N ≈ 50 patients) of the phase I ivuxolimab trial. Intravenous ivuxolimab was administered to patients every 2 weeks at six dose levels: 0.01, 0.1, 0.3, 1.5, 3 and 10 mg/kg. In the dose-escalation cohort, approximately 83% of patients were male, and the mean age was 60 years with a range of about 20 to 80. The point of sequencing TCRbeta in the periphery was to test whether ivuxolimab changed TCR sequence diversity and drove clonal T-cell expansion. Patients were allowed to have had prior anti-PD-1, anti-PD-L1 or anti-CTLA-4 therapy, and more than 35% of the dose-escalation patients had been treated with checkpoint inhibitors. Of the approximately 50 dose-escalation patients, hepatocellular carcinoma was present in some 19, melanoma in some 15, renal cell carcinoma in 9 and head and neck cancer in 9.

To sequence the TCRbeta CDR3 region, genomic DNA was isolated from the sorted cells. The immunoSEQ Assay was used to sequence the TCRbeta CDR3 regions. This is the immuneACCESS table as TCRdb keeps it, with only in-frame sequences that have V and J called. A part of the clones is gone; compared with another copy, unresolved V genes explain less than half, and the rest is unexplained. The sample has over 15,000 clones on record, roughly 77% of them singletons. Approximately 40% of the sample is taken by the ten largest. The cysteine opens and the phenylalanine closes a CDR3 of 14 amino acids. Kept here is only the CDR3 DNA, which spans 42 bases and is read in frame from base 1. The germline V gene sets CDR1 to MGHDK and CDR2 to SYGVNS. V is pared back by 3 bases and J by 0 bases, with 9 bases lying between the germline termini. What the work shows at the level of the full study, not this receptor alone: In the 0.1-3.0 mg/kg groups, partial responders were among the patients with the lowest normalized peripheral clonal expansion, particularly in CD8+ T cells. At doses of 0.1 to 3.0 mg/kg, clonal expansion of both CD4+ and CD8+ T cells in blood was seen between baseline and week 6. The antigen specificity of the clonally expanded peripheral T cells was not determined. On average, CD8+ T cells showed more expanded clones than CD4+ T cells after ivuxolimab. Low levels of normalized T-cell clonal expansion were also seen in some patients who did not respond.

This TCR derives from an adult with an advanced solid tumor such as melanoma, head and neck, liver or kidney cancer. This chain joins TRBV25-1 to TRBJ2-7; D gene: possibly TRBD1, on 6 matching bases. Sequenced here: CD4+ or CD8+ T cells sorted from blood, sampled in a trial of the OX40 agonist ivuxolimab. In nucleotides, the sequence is TGTGCCAGCAGTGACCTGGACAGCTCCTACGAGCAGTACTTC. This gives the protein CASSDLDSSYEQYF.